These 13 T cell receptor beta chains originate from one sample sequenced in a study of blood T cell repertoires in COVID-19. Repertoires were generated with immunoSEQ multiplex PCR, while TCRdb's copy carries only in-frame clones and drops some. This sample has 150,000 or so clones, with about 79% found just once. Material: peripheral blood. The receptors shown here come from a woman aged 60-75 years with acute or convalescent COVID-19.

V and J are TRBV27 and TRBJ2-7; no clear D gene. The CDR3 consists of 15 residues. Deletions cut 2 bases from V and 3 bases from J, with 14 bases between. Germline lookup yields CDR1 MNHEY and CDR2 SMNVEV (reference sequence). This chain's CDR3 is CASSLRSLASYEQYF. Here the CDR3 DNA reads TGTGCCAGCAGTTTAAGATCTTTGGCCAGCTACGAGCAGTACTTC.

The J gene is TRBJ2-7, the V gene TRBV11-1; 7 nucleotides align to TRBD2. The CDR3 has 13 amino acids. CDR1 and CDR2 (germline): SGHAT, FQDESV (reference sequence). V was pared by 3 bases and J by 4 bases, with 3 bases of the junction left unmatched. CDR3 nucleotides: TGTGCCAGCAGCTTGGGGAGGGGATACGAGCAGTACTTC. As protein: CASSLGRGYEQYF.

The chain links TRBV27 to TRBJ2-7; 8 nucleotides match TRBD1. Germline values: CDR1 MNHEY, CDR2 SMNVEV (reference sequence). This CDR3 is built from 16 residues. V dropped 2 bases and J dropped 0; count of bases not matched to a gene: 6. The CDR3 sequence is CASSLLGTGSSYEQYF. The DNA of the CDR3 is TGTGCCAGCAGTTTACTTGGGACAGGCAGCTCCTACGAGCAGTACTTC.

The V gene is TRBV24-1, the J gene TRBJ1-2; a weak D match, TRBD1 (5 bases). V lost 5 bases to trimming and J lost 4 bases, with 7 bases between them. The V gene's germline CDR1 is KGHDR and CDR2 SFDVKD. CDR3 length: 12 amino acids. CDR3 nucleotide sequence: TGTGCCACCAGTGCAGGGTCCTATGGCTACACCTTC. Amino acid sequence: CATSAGSYGYTF.

DNA for the CDR3: TGTGCCAGCAGCTCCCTGCCGAACACCTACGAGCAGTACTTC. Its translation is CASSSLPNTYEQYF. The chain has TRBV11-2 and TRBJ2-7; no definite D call. V lost 4 bases, J lost 2 bases, and 12 bases lay in between. Per germline, CDR1 SGHAT and CDR2 FQNNGV. The CDR3 totals 14 residues.

The DNA for the CDR3 is TGTGCCAGCAGCGGACACAGGGACACTGAAGCTTTCTTT. It specifies CASSGHRDTEAFF. This chain joins TRBV4-2 and TRBJ1-1, with D tentatively TRBD1 (6 bases). This CDR3 region has 13 residues. CDR1 is LGHNA and CDR2 is YNFKEQ in the germline V gene. With 5 bases removed from V and 3 bases from J, the gap between germline ends came to 10 bases.

The chain combines TRBV6-5 with TRBJ2-7; weak D call: TRBD2 (6 bases). This CDR3 comprises 13 residues. Germline V gives CDR1 MNHEY, CDR2 SVGAGI. The V end was cut by 7 bases, the J end by 7 bases, with 17 bases between. Here the CDR3 DNA reads TGTGCCAGCACCGCCCGGGGGACGGGGGAGCAGTACGTC. Encoded protein: CASTARGTGEQYV.

The chain carries TRBV6-1 and TRBJ1-2, with no clear D. The CDR3 consists of 16 residues. With 0 bases removed from V and 2 bases from J, the gap between germline ends came to 13 bases. Per germline, CDR1 MNHNS and CDR2 SASEGT. The CDR3 loop reads CASSEAARELNYGYTF. DNA for the CDR3: TGTGCCAGCAGTGAAGCCGCCCGAGAACTCAACTATGGCTACACCTTC.

This clone appeared a few times. The chain is built from TRBV9 and TRBJ1-2; TRBD1 matches at 9 bases. The V segment lost 0 bases and the J segment 2 bases; nucleotides outside the gene matches: 2. The length of the CDR3 is 15 residues. Germline assignment: CDR1 SGDLS and CDR2 YYNGEE. CDR3 sequence reads: CASSVDRGLNYGYTF. The CDR3 DNA follows: TGTGCCAGCAGCGTAGACAGGGGGCTGAACTATGGCTACACCTTC. Using reference TRBV9 and TRBJ1-2 for the parts outside the CDR3, the full variable domain is DSGVTQTPKHLITATGQRVTLRCSPRSGDLSVYWYQQSLDQGLQFLIQYYNGEERAKGNILERFSAQQFPDLHSELNLSSLELGDSALYFCASSVDRGLNYGYTFGSGTRLTVV.

The chain joins TRBV6-1 to TRBJ1-1; a weak D match, TRBD1 (5 bases). The CDR3 extends over 14 amino acids. CDR1 and CDR2 (germline): MNHNS, SASEGT. V lost 3 bases to trimming and J lost 4 bases, with 12 bases between them. In nucleotides, the CDR3 is TGTGCCAGCAGTGAGAACTTAAGGGGCACTGAAGCTTTCTTT. As protein: CASSENLRGTEAFF.

The chain carries TRBV24-1 and TRBJ2-4; 9 bases are shared with TRBD1. Germline-derived CDR1 and CDR2 are KGHDR and SFDVKD. The ends lost 7 bases at V and 12 bases at J; junction bases unmatched: 6. The CDR3 has 12 amino acids. The CDR3 nucleotides read TGTGCCACCAGCTCCAGGACAGGGGATCAGTACTTC. Its protein product is CATSSRTGDQYF.

This sequence joins TRBV19 and TRBJ2-2; D perhaps matches TRBD1 (6 bases). Trimming cost V 6 bases and J 1 base, with 12 bases left between them. The CDR3 has 15 amino acids. Germline V gene data show CDR1 as LNHDA and CDR2 as SQIVND (reference sequence). In nucleotides, the CDR3 is TGTGCCAGTAGATCGGGACATCAGAACACCGGGGAGCTGTTTTTT. It translates to CASRSGHQNTGELFF.

The chain links TRBV5-5 to TRBJ1-1, with 8 nucleotides matching TRBD1. With V trimmed by 0 bases and J by 5 bases, 6 bases remained unmatched. The CDR3 length is 15 residues. Germline CDR1 SGHKS, CDR2 YYEKEE (reference sequence). The CDR3 protein is CASSLAPTGVTEAFF. The CDR3 bases are TGTGCCAGCAGCTTGGCTCCGACAGGGGTGACTGAAGCTTTCTTT.